The rows below give T cell receptor beta chains drawn from one sample of a study of cytomegalovirus exposure and HLA in healthy donors. Some clones are missing from TCRdb's copy, which holds only in-frame ones; the method was immunoSEQ multiplex PCR. The table lists approximately 100,000 clones, about two thirds of them singletons. Sequenced input: PBMCs. These receptors all stem from a female donor in good health and CMV-seronegative. The CDR3 runs from the conserved cysteine through the conserved F or W. The D gene is left open where the match is weak. Size is stated for part of the rows, as once, few or many counts, or as a class when the clone is expanded.

V,D,J,size,DNA,CDR3
TRBV9,NA,TRBJ2-1,NA,NA,CASSVGTGTGSFF
TRBV11-2,TRBD2,TRBJ2-7,few,TGTGCCAGCAGCTTGGTCAGCGGGAGCTCCTACGAGCAGTACTTC,CASSLVSGSSYEQYF
TRBV2,TRBD1,TRBJ1-1,NA,TGTGCCAGCAGCCGGGGACAGGGGGCACTGAACACTGAAGCTTTCTTT,CASSRGQGALNTEAFF
TRBV6-5,TRBD1,TRBJ2-7,once,TGTGCCAGCAGTTATGGAACTGGGACAGGAGCCGAGCAGTACTTC,CASSYGTGTGAEQYF
TRBV15,NA,TRBJ2-7,NA,TGTGCCACCAGCACGGGCACAGGGCGCGAGCAGTACTTC,CATSTGTGREQYF
TRBV28,TRBD2,TRBJ2-7,few,TGTGCCAGCAGTTTCGGAGTAGCGGGAAGCTACGAGCAGTACTTC,CASSFGVAGSYEQYF
TRBV5-1,NA,TRBJ1-4,NA,TGCGCCAGCAGCTTGGACCACAATAATGAAAAACTGTTTTTT,CASSLDHNNEKLFF
TRBV7-8,TRBD1,TRBJ1-2,few,TGTGCCAGCAGCTTAAATGGGGACAGGGGGAACTATGGCTACACCTTC,CASSLNGDRGNYGYTF
TRBV18,TRBD1,TRBJ1-5,NA,TGTGCCAGCTCACCGACAGGGGACAATCAGCCCCAGCATTTT,CASSPTGDNQPQHF
TRBV4-1,TRBD1,TRBJ2-2,NA,TGCGCCAGCAGCCAAGATTCGCCGGGACAGGGAAGCACCGGGGAGCTGTTTTTT,CASSQDSPGQGSTGELFF
TRBV27,TRBD2,TRBJ2-3,once,TGTGCCAGCCAGGGACTAGCGGAAGATACGCAGTATTTT,CASQGLAEDTQYF
TRBV29-1,TRBD1,TRBJ2-3,few,TGCAGCGCAGAGGGACAGGGTACAGATACGCAGTATTTT,CSAEGQGTDTQYF
TRBV13,TRBD1,TRBJ2-2,many,TGTGCCAGCACATGGGACAGCGGCGGCACCGGGGAGCTGTTTTTT,CASTWDSGGTGELFF
TRBV9,NA,TRBJ2-5,NA,TGTGCCAGCAGCGTAGGGACTGTCCAAGAGACCCAGTACTTC,CASSVGTVQETQYF
TRBV5-5,TRBD2,TRBJ2-5,NA,TGTGCCAGCAGCAGCGGACTAGCGGGAGTTTTGGCGTACTTC,CASSSGLAGVLAYF
TRBV28,NA,TRBJ1-6,NA,TGTGCCAGCAGTCCCCCCTCAGGCTCTTCTAATTCACCCCTCCACTTT,CASSPPSGSSNSPLHF
TRBV29-1,TRBD2,TRBJ2-1,NA,TGCAGCGTTGAAAAGATAGCGGGTAGAACGCAGTTCTTC,CSVEKIAGRTQFF